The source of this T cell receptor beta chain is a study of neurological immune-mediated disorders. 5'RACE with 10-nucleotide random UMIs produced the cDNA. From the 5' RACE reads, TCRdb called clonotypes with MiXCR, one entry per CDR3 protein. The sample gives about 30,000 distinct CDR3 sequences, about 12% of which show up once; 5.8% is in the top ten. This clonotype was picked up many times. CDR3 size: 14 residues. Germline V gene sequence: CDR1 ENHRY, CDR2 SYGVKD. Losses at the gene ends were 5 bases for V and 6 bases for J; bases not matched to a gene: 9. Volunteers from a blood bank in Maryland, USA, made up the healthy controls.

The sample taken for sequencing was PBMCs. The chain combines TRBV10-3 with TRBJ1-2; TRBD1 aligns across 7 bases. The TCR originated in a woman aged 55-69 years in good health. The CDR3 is CAISNTKGADGYTF. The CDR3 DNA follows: TGTGCCATCAGTAATACCAAGGGGGCAGATGGCTACACCTTC.